In this sample, the clone carrying this T cell receptor (beta chain) turned up a few times. Antigen: not known. The sample comes from a study of neoadjuvant anti-PD-1 for oral cavity cancer. The study, taken as a whole, reports: Higher pretreatment blood Treg/Th17 ratios correlated with higher pretreatment blood and lower post-treatment tumor TCRbeta clonality. With a few patients per group, TCR findings need larger cohorts. PBMC Gini-index clonality exceeded responders' in non-responders post-nivolumab.

Trimming took 4 bases from V and 9 from J, leaving 6 bases between them. The CDR3 is made up of 10 amino acids. CDR1 and CDR2 (germline): LGHNT, FRNRAP. TCRdb's copy holds only in-frame clones and misses some; the assay was immunoSEQ multiplex PCR. Here the sample spans around 13,000 clones, roughly 60% being singletons. This specimen was PBMCs, taken before nivolumab (anti-PD-1) treatment. The sequence was collected from a person aged 35 to 85 with oral cavity squamous cell carcinoma. The chain combines TRBV12-5 with TRBJ1-2; D unresolved. The CDR3, as DNA: TGTGCTAGTGGTTCCGAGCGCTACACCTTC. Residues: CASGSERYTF.